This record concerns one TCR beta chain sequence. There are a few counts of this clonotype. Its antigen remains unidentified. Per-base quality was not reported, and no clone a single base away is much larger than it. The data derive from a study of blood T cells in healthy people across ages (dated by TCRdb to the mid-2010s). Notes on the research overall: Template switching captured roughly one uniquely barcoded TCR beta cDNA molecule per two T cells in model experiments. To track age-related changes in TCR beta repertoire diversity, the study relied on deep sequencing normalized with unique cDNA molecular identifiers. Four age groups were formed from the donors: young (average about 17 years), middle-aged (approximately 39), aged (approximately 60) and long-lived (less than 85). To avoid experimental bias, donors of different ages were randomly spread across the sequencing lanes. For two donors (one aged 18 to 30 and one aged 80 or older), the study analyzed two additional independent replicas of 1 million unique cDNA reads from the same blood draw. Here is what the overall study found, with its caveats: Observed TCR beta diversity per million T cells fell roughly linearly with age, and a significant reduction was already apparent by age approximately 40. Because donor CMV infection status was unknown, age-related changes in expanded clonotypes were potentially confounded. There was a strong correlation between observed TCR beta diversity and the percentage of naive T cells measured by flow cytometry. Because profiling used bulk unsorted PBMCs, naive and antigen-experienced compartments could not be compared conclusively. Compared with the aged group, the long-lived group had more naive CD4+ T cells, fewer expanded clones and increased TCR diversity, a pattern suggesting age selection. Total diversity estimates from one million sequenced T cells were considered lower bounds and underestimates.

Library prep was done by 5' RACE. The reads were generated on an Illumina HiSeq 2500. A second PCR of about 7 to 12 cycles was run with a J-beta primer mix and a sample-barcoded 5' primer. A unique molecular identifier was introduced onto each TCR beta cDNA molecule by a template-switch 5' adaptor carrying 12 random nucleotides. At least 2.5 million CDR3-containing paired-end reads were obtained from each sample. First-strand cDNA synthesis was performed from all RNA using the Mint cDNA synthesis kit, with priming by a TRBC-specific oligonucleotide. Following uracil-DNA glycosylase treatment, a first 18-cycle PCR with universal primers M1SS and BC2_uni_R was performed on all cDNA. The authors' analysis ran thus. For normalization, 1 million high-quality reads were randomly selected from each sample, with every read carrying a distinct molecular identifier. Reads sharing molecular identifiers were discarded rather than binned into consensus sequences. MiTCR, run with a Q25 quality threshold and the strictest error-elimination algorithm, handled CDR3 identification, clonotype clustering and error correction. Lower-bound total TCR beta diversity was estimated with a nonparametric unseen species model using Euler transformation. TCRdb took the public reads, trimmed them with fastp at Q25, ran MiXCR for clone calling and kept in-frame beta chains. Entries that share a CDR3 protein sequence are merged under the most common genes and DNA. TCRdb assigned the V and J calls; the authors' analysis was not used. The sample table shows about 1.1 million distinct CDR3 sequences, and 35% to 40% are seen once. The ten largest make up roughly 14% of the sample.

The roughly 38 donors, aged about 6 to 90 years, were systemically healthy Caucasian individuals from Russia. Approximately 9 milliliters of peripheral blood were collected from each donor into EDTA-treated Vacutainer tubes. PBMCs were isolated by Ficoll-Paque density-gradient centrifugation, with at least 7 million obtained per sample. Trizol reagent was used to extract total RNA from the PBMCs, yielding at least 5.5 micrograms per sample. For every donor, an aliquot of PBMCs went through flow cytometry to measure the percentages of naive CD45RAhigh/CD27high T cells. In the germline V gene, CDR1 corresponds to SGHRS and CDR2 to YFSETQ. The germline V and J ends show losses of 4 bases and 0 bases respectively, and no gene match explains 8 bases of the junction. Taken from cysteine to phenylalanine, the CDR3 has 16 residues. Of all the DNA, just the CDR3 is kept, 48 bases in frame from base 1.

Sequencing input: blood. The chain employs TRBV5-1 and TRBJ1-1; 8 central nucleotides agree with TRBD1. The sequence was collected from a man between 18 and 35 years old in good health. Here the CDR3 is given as CASSPGTGEMNTEAFF. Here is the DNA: TGCGCCAGCAGCCCTGGGACAGGAGAGATGAACACTGAAGCTTTCTTT. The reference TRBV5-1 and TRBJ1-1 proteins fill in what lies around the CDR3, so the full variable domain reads KAGVTQTPRYLIKTRGQQVTLSCSPISGHRSVSWYQQTPGQGLQFLFEYFSETQRNKGNFPGRFSGRQFSNSRSEMNVSTLELGDSALYLCASSPGTGEMNTEAFFGQGTRLTVV.